The entry below describes one T cell receptor beta chain. The CDR3 covers 16 residues. From germline, CDR1 is DFQATT and CDR2 SNEGSKA (reference sequence). Eight separate reactions per sample served to make cDNA. TCRdb reprocessed the 5' RACE reads and stores each CDR3 protein as one record, lacking DNA. This repertoire comprises about 99,000 distinct CDR3 sequences; its ten largest clones make up less than 2%. These data belong to a study of monozygotic twins with inflammatory bowel disease. The TCR comes from a human donor with ulcerative colitis or Crohn's disease, or a healthy co-twin of an affected twin (not recorded which). J is TRBJ2-5 and V is TRBV20-1; the TCRdb call, TRBD1, lacks DNA for checking. Sequenced: blood. This chain's CDR3 is CSATTPGQGPQETQYF.